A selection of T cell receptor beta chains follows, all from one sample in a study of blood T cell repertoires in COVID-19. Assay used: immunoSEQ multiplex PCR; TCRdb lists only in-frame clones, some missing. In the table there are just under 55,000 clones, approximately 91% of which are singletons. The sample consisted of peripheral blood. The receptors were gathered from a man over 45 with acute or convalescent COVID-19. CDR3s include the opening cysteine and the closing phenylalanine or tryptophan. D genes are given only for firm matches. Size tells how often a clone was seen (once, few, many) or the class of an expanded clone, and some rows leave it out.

cdr3_nt: TGTGCCAGCAGCCACGGACGTGGGTGGGAGAGGAGCACAGATACGCAGTATTTT
cdr3_aa: CASSHGRGWERSTDTQYF
d_call: -
j_call: TRBJ2-3
clone_size: -
v_call: TRBV11-2

cdr3_nt: TGCGCCAGCAGCGGGCAGGGTGGCGACACTGAAGCTTTCTTT
cdr3_aa: CASSGQGGDTEAFF
d_call: -
j_call: TRBJ1-1
clone_size: -
v_call: TRBV5-1

cdr3_nt: TGTGCCAGCAGCCAAGCCCGGGACAGAGGTTCACCCCTCCACTTT
cdr3_aa: CASSQARDRGSPLHF
d_call: TRBD1
j_call: TRBJ1-6
clone_size: -
v_call: TRBV3-1/TRBV3-2

cdr3_nt: TGTGCAAGTCGCTTAGGCAGGGGACAGGACCCTCAGCCCCAGCATTTT
cdr3_aa: CASRLGRGQDPQPQHF
d_call: -
j_call: TRBJ1-5
clone_size: -
v_call: TRBV12-2

cdr3_nt: TGTGCCAGCAGTCACGGACAAAACTACGAGCAGTACTTC
cdr3_aa: CASSHGQNYEQYF
d_call: -
j_call: TRBJ2-7
clone_size: few
v_call: TRBV6-6

cdr3_nt: TGTGCCAGCAGCTTAATCGAGATTGGCACTGAAGCTTTCTTT
cdr3_aa: CASSLIEIGTEAFF
d_call: -
j_call: TRBJ1-1
clone_size: -
v_call: TRBV7-8

cdr3_nt: TGCGCCAGCAGCCAAGCTGGACAGGGGGTCTATGGCTACACCTTC
cdr3_aa: CASSQAGQGVYGYTF
d_call: TRBD1
j_call: TRBJ1-2
clone_size: -
v_call: TRBV4-1

cdr3_nt: TGTGCCATCAGTGAGTCGGGGACAGTCTCCTCTTATTCACCCCTCCACTTT
cdr3_aa: CAISESGTVSSYSPLHF
d_call: TRBD1
j_call: TRBJ1-6
clone_size: -
v_call: TRBV10-3

cdr3_nt: TGTGCCACCGAACCGGGACACCTAGCTGAAGCTTTCTTT
cdr3_aa: CATEPGHLAEAFF
d_call: -
j_call: TRBJ1-1
clone_size: -
v_call: TRBV7-8

cdr3_nt: TGTGCCAGTAGGGGTAGCAGCGGCTACGAGCAGTACTTC
cdr3_aa: CASRGSSGYEQYF
d_call: -
j_call: TRBJ2-7
clone_size: -
v_call: TRBV19

cdr3_nt: TGTGCCAGCTCACCAAGGCAGGGAGGTGGCTACACCTTC
cdr3_aa: CASSPRQGGGYTF
d_call: -
j_call: TRBJ1-2
clone_size: -
v_call: TRBV18

cdr3_nt: TGTGCCATCAGGGACAGCAATAGCAATCAGCCCCAGCATTTT
cdr3_aa: CAIRDSNSNQPQHF
d_call: -
j_call: TRBJ1-5
clone_size: -
v_call: TRBV10-3

cdr3_nt: TGTGCCAGCAGCTTAGCCGGGACAGGTCTCTACGAGCAGTACTTC
cdr3_aa: CASSLAGTGLYEQYF
d_call: TRBD1
j_call: TRBJ2-7
clone_size: -
v_call: TRBV7-9

cdr3_nt: TGTGCCAGCAGCCAACAACTAGCGCGGGAGCAGTTCTTC
cdr3_aa: CASSQQLAREQFF
d_call: TRBD2
j_call: TRBJ2-1
clone_size: -
v_call: TRBV14

cdr3_nt: TGCGCCAGCATCCCCATGGACAGGGTGAACACTGAAGCTTTCTTT
cdr3_aa: CASIPMDRVNTEAFF
d_call: TRBD1
j_call: TRBJ1-1
clone_size: -
v_call: TRBV10-1

cdr3_nt: TGTGCCAGTAGTATTGTAGTGGCTGGAGGGTCTGAGCAGTTCTTC
cdr3_aa: CASSIVVAGGSEQFF
d_call: -
j_call: TRBJ2-1
clone_size: -
v_call: TRBV19

cdr3_nt: TGTGCCGGAGATACCGGGACAGGGCGTTCACCCCTCCACTTT
cdr3_aa: CAGDTGTGRSPLHF
d_call: TRBD1
j_call: TRBJ1-6
clone_size: -
v_call: TRBV30

cdr3_nt: TGTGCCAGCAGTACAACCGGGACTAGCGGGAGGAACACCGGGGAGCTGTTTTTT
cdr3_aa: CASSTTGTSGRNTGELFF
d_call: TRBD2
j_call: TRBJ2-2
clone_size: -
v_call: TRBV2

cdr3_nt: TGTGCCAGCAGCCCCCGGGACAAAAACACCGGGGAGCTGTTTTTT
cdr3_aa: CASSPRDKNTGELFF
d_call: -
j_call: TRBJ2-2
clone_size: -
v_call: TRBV3-1/TRBV3-2

cdr3_nt: TGTGCCAGCAGCTTGGGACAGGGACGCTCACCCCTCCACTTT
cdr3_aa: CASSLGQGRSPLHF
d_call: TRBD1
j_call: TRBJ1-6
clone_size: -
v_call: TRBV7-9

cdr3_nt: TGTGCCAGCAGCGTCGGACTAGCAGTAGATACGCAGTATTTT
cdr3_aa: CASSVGLAVDTQYF
d_call: TRBD2
j_call: TRBJ2-3
clone_size: -
v_call: TRBV5-6

cdr3_nt: TGCAGCGTTGTGGCAGAACCCTATGGCTACACCTTC
cdr3_aa: CSVVAEPYGYTF
d_call: -
j_call: TRBJ1-2
clone_size: -
v_call: TRBV29-1

cdr3_nt: TGTGCCAGTAGTCCGAGGACAGGGGGCGAATCCTACGAGCAGTACTTC
cdr3_aa: CASSPRTGGESYEQYF
d_call: TRBD1
j_call: TRBJ2-7
clone_size: -
v_call: TRBV19

cdr3_nt: TGTGCCACCAGCAGACAGGGATCCTCCTACGAGCAGTACTTC
cdr3_aa: CATSRQGSSYEQYF
d_call: -
j_call: TRBJ2-7
clone_size: -
v_call: TRBV15

cdr3_nt: TGTGCCAGCAGTGGAGTGGGACAGGGGTATGGCTACACCTTC
cdr3_aa: CASSGVGQGYGYTF
d_call: TRBD1
j_call: TRBJ1-2
clone_size: -
v_call: TRBV2

cdr3_nt: TGCGCCAGCAGCGTGGGACAGGGCAATCAGCCCCAGCATTTT
cdr3_aa: CASSVGQGNQPQHF
d_call: TRBD1
j_call: TRBJ1-5
clone_size: -
v_call: TRBV5-1

cdr3_nt: TGTGCCAGCAGCGCAAGTACAGGGTCTAGTTCACCCCTCCACTTT
cdr3_aa: CASSASTGSSSPLHF
d_call: -
j_call: TRBJ1-6
clone_size: -
v_call: TRBV9